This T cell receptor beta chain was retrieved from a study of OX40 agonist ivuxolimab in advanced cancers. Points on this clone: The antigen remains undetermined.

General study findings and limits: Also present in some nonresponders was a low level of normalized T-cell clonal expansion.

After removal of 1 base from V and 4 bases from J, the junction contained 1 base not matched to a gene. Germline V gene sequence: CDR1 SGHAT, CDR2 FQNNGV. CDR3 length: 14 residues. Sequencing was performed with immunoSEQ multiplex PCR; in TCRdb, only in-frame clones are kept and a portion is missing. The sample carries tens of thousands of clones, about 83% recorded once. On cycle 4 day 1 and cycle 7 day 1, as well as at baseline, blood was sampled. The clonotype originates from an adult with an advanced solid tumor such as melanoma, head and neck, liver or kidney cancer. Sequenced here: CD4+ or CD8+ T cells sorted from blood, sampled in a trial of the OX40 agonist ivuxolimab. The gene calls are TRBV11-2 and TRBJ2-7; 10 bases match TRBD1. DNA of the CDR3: TGTGCCAGCAGCTTAGGGACAGGGGGGTACGAGCAGTACTTC. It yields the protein CASSLGTGGYEQYF.